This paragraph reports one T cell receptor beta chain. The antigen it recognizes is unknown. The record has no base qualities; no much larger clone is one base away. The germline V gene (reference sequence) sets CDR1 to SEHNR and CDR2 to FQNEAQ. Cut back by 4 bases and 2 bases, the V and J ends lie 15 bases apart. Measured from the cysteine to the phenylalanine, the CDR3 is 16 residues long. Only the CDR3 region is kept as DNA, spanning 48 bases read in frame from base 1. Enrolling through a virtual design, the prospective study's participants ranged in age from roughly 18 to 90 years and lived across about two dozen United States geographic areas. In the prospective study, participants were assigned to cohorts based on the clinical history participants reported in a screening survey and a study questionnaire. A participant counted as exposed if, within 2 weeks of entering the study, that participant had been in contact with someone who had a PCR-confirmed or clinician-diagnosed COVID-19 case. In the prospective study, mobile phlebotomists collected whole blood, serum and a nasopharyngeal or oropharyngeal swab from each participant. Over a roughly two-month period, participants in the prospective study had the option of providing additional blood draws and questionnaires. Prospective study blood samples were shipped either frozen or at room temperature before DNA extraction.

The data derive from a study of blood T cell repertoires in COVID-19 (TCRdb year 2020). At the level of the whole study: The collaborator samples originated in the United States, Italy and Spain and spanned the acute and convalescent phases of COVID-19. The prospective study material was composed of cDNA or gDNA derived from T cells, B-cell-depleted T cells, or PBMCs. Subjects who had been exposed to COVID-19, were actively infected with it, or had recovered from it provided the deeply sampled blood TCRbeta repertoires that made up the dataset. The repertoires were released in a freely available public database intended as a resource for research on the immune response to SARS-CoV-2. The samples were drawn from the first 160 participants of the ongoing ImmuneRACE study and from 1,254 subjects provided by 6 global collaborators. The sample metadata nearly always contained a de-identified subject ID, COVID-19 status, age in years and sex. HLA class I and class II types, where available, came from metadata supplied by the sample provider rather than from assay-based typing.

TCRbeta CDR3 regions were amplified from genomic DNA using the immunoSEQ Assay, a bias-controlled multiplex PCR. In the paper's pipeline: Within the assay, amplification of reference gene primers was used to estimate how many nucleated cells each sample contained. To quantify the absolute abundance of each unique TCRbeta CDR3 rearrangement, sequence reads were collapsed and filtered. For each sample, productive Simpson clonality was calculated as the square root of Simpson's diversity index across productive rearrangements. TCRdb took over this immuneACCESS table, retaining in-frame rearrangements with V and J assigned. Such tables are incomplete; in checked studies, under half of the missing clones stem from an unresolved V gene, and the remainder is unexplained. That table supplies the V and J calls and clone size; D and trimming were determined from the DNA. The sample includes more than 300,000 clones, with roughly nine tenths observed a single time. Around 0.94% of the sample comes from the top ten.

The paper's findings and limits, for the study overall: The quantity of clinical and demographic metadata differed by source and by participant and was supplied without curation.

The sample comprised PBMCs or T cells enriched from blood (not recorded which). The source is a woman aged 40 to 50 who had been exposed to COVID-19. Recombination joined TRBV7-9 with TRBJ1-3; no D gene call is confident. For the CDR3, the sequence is CASSSQAGVTGNTIYF. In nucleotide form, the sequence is TGTGCCAGCAGCTCCCAAGCGGGAGTTACTGGAAACACCATATATTTT.